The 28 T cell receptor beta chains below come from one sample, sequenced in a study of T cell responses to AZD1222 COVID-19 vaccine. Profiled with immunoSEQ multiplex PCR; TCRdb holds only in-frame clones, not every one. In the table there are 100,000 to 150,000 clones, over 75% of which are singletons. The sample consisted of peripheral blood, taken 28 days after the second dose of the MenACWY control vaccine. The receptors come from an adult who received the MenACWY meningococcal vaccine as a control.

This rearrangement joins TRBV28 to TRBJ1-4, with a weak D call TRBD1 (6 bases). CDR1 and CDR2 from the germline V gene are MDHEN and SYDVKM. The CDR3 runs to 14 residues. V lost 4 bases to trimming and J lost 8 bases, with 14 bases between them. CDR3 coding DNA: TGTGCCAGCAGTTCGGGGACACCCACAGAAAAACTGTTTTTT. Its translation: CASSSGTPTEKLFF.

CDR3 sequence: CASSLETLSGGYYEQYF. CDR3 bases: TGCGCCAGCAGCTTGGAGACGCTGAGCGGGGGTTACTACGAGCAGTACTTC. The chain joins TRBV5-1 to TRBJ2-7; 8 bases map to TRBD2. Germline trimming cut 0 bases from V and 3 bases from J; bases unmatched to any gene: 11. Germline lookup yields CDR1 SGHRS and CDR2 YFSETQ. The CDR3 extends over 17 amino acids.

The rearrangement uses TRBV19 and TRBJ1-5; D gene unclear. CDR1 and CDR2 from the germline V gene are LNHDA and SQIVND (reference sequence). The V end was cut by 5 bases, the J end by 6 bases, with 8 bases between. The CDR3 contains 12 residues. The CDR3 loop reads CASSLQLQPQHF. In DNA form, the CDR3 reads TGTGCCAGTAGTCTCCAGCTTCAGCCCCAGCATTTT. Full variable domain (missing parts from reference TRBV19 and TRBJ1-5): DGGITQSPKYLFRKEGQNVTLSCEQNLNHDAMYWYRQDPGQGLRLIYYSQIVNDFQKGDIAEGYSVSREKKESFPLTVTSAQKNPTAFYLCASSLQLQPQHFGDGTRLSIL.

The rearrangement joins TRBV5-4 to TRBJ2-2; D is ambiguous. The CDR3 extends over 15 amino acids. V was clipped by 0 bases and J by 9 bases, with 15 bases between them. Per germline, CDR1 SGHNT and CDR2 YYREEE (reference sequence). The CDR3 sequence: CASSLGDLGPRELFF. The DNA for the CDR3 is TGTGCCAGCAGCTTGGGCGATCTAGGGCCTCGGGAGCTGTTTTTT.

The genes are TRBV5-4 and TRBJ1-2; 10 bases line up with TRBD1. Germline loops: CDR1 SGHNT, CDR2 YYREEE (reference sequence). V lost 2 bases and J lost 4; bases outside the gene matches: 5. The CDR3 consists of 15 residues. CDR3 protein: CASSLLDRGVYGYTF. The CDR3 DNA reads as TGTGCCAGCAGCTTACTGGACAGGGGGGTCTATGGCTACACCTTC.

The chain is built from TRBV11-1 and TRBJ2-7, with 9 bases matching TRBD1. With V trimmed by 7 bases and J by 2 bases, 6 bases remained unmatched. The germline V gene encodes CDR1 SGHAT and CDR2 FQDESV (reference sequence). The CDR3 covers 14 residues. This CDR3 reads CASTPGQGAYEQYV. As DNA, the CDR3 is TGTGCCAGCACCCCGGGACAGGGCGCCTACGAGCAGTACGTC.

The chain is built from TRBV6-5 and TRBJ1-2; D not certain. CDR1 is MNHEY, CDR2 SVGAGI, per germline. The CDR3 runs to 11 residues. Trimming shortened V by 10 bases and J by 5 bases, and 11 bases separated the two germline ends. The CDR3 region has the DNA TGTGCCACCGAACCCAGTTATGGCTACACCTTC. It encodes CATEPSYGYTF.

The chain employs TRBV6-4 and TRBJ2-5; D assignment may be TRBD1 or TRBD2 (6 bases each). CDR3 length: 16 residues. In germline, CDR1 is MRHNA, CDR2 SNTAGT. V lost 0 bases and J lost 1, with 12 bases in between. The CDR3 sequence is CASSDSKEGGQETQYF. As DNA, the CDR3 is TGTGCCAGCAGTGACTCAAAAGAGGGGGGCCAAGAGACCCAGTACTTC.

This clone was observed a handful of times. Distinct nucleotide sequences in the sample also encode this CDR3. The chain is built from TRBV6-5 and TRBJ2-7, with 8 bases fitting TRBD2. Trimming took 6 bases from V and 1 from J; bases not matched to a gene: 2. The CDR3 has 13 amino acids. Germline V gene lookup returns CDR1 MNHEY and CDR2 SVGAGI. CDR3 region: CASRQRESYEQYF. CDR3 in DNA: TGTGCCAGCAGACAGCGGGAGTCCTACGAGCAGTACTTC.

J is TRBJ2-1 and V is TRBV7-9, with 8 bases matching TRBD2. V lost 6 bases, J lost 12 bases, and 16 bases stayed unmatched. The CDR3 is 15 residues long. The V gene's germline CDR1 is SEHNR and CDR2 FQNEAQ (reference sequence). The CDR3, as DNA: TGTGCCAGCAGTCTCGCTAGCGGGTCCCCAACGAGGCAGTTCTTC. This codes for CASSLASGSPTRQFF.

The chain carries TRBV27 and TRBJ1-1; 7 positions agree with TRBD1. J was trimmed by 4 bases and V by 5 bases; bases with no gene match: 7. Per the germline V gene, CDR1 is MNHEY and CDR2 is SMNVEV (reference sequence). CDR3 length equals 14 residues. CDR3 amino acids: CASSKATGITEAFF. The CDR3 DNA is TGTGCCAGCAGTAAAGCGACAGGGATCACTGAAGCTTTCTTT.

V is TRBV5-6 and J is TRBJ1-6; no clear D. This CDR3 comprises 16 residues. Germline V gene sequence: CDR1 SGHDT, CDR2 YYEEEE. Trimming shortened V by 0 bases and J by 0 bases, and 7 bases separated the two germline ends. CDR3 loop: CASSLERSSYNSPLHF. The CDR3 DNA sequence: TGTGCCAGCAGCTTGGAAAGGAGCTCCTATAATTCACCCCTCCACTTT.

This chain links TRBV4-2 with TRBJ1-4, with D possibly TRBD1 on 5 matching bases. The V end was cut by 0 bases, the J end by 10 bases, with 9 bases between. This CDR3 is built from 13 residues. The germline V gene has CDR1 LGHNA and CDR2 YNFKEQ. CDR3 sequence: CASSQELRGKLFF. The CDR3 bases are TGTGCCAGCAGCCAAGAACTAAGGGGAAAACTGTTTTTT.

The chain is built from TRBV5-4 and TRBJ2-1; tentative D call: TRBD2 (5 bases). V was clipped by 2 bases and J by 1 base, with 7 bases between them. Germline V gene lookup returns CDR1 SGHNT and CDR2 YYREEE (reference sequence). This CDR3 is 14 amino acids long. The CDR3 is CASSLWESYNEQFF. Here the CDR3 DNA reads TGTGCCAGCAGCTTATGGGAGTCCTACAATGAGCAGTTCTTC.

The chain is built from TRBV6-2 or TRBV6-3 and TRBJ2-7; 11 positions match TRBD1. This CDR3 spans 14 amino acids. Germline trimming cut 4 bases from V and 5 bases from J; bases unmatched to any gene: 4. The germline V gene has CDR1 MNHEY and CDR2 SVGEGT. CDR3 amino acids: CASSSGTGGHEQYV. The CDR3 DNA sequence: TGTGCCAGCAGTTCGGGGACAGGGGGTCACGAGCAGTACGTC.

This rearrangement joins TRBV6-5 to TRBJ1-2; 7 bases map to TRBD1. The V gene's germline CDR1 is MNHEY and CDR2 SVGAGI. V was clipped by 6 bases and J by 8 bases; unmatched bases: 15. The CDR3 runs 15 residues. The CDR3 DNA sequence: TGTGCCAGCAGACAAGACGACAGGGTGCGAGGGGGCTACACCTTC. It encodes CASRQDDRVRGGYTF.

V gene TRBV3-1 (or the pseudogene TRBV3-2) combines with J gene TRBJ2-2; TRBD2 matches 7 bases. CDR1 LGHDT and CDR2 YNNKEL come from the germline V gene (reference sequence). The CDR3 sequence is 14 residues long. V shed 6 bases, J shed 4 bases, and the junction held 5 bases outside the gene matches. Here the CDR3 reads CASRMREFTGELFF. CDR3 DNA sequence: TGTGCCAGCAGAATGCGGGAGTTCACCGGGGAGCTGTTTTTT.

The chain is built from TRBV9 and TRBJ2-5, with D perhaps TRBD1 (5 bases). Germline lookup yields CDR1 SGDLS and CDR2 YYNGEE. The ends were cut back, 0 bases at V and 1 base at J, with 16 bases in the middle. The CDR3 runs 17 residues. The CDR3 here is CASSVGLGAGSQETQYF. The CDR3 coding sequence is TGTGCCAGCAGCGTAGGTCTAGGGGCTGGAAGCCAAGAGACCCAGTACTTC. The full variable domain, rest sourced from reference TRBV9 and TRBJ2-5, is DSGVTQTPKHLITATGQRVTLRCSPRSGDLSVYWYQQSLDQGLQFLIQYYNGEERAKGNILERFSAQQFPDLHSELNLSSLELGDSALYFCASSVGLGAGSQETQYFGPGTRLLVL.

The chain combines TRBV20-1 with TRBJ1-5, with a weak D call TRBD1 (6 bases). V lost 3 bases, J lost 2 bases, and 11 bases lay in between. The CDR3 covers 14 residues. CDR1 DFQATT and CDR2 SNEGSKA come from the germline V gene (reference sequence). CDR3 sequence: CSASGAGGNQPQHF. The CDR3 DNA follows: TGCAGTGCTAGTGGAGCAGGGGGCAATCAGCCCCAGCATTTT.

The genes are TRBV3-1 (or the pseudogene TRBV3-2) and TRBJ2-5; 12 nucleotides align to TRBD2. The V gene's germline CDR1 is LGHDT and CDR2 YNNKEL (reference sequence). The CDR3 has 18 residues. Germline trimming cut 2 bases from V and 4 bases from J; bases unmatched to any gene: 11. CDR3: CASSQLAGGPVVGETQYF. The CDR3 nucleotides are TGTGCCAGCAGCCAACTAGCGGGAGGGCCGGTGGTCGGAGAGACCCAGTACTTC.

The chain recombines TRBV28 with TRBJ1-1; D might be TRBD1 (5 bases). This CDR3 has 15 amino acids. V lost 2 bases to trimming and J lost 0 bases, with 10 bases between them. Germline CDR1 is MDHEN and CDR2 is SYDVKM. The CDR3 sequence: CASSLPTAMNTEAFF. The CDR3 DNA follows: TGTGCCAGCAGTTTACCGACAGCAATGAACACTGAAGCTTTCTTT.

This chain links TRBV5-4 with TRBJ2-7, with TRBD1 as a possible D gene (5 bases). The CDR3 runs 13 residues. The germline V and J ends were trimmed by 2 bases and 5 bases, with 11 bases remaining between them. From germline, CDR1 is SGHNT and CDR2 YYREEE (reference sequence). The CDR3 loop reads CASSFQGRDEQYV. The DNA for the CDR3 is TGTGCCAGCAGCTTTCAGGGCAGGGACGAGCAGTACGTC.

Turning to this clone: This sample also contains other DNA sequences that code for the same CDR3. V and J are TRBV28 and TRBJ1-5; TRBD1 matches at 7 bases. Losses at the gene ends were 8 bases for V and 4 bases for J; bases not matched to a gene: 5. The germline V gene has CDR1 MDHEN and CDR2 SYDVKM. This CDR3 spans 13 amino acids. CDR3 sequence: CASRTGGNQPQHF. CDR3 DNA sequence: TGTGCCAGCCGGACAGGTGGGAATCAGCCCCAGCATTTT.

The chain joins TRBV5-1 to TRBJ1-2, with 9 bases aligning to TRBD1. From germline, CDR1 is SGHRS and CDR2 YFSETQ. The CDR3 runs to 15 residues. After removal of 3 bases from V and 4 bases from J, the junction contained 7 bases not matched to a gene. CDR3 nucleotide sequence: TGCGCCAGCAGCTCTGCGGGACAGGGCGTCTATGGCTACACCTTC. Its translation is CASSSAGQGVYGYTF.

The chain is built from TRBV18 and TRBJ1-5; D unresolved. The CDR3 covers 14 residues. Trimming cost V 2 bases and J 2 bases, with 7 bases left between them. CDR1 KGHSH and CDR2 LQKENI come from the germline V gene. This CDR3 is CASSPGLGNQPQHF. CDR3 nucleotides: TGTGCCAGCTCACCAGGGTTGGGCAATCAGCCCCAGCATTTT.

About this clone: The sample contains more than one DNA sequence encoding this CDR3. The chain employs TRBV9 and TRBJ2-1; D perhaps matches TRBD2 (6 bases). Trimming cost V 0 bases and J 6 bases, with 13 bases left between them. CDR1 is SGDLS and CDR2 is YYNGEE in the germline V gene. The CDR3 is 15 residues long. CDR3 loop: CASSVVPGGGNEQFF. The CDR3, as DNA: TGTGCCAGCAGCGTAGTGCCCGGGGGTGGCAATGAGCAGTTCTTC. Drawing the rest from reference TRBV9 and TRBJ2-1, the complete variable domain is DSGVTQTPKHLITATGQRVTLRCSPRSGDLSVYWYQQSLDQGLQFLIQYYNGEERAKGNILERFSAQQFPDLHSELNLSSLELGDSALYFCASSVVPGGGNEQFFGPGTRLTVL.

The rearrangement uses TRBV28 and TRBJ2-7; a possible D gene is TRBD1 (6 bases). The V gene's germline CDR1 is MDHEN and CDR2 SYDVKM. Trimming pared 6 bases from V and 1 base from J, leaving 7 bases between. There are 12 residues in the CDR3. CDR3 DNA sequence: TGTGCCAGCAGACAGGGTTCCTACGAGCAGTACTTC. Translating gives CASRQGSYEQYF.

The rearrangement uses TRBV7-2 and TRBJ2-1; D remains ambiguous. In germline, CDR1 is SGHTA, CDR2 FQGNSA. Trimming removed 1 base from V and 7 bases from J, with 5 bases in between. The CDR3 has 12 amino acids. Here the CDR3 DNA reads TGTGCCAGCAGCTTAGTACCGAATGAGCAGTTCTTC. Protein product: CASSLVPNEQFF. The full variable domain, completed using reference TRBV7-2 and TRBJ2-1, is GAGVSQSPSNKVTEKGKDVELRCDPISGHTALYWYRQSLGQGLEFLIYFQGNSAPDKSGLPSDRFSAERTGGSVSTLTIQRTQQEDSAVYLCASSLVPNEQFFGPGTRLTVL.